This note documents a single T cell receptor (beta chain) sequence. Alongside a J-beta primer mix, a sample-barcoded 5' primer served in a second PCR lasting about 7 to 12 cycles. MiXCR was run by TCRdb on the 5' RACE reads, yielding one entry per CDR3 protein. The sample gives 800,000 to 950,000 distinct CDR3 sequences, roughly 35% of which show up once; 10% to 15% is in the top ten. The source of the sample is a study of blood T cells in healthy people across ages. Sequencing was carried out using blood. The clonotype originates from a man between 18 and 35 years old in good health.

Here the CDR3 reads CASSLIGAGVTDTQYF. DNA of the CDR3: TGTGCCAGCAGTCTGATCGGGGCGGGGGTCACAGATACGCAGTATTTT. V usage is TRBV27 and J usage is TRBJ2-3; 7 positions match TRBD2. The V gene end was trimmed by 5 bases and the J gene end by 2 bases; junction bases not matched to a gene: 10. The V gene's germline CDR1 is MNHEY and CDR2 SMNVEV (reference sequence). This CDR3 spans 16 amino acids.